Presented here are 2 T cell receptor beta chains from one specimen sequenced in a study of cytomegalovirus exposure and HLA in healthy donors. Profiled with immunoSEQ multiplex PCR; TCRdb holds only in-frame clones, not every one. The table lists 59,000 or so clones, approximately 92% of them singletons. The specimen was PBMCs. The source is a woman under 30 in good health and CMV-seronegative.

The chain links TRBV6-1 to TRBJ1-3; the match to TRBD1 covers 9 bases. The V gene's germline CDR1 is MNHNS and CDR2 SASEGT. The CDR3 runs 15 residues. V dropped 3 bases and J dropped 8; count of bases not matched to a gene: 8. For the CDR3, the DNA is TGTGCCAGCAGTGACTTTGGACAGGGGAGAGACACCATATATTTT. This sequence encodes CASSDFGQGRDTIYF.

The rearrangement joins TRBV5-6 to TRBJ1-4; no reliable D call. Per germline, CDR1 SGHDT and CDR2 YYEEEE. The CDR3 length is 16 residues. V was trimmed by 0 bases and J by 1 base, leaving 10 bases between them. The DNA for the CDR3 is TGTGCCAGCAGCTTGGGCCTCGGGATAACTAATGAAAAACTGTTTTTT. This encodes CASSLGLGITNEKLFF.